This TCR beta chain was profiled in a study of tumor-infiltrating lymphocytes in primary liver carcinoma. The wider study: Surgical resection served as treatment for the primary liver carcinoma of these patients. Both sexes were represented among patients, who were 30 to 69 years old.

V shed 1 base and J shed 3 bases, with 12 bases lying between them. The CDR3 loop spans 15 amino acids. Germline V gene data show CDR1 as LGHNA and CDR2 as YNFKEQ. Extraction also yielded germline DNA, while blood RNA was obtained from unsorted whole blood. Study results and caveats: Whereas tumor region pairs overlapped more, tumor-adjacent and tumor-blood pairs overlapped less.

Notes on this clonotype: Its specificity is unknown. A clone one base away is much larger, so this may be a read error.

Making TCR beta cDNA involved approximately 530 ng total RNA and a constant-region primer. Libraries of TCR beta came from three nested multiplex PCR rounds with slightly modified ARM-PCR. The two initial PCR rounds, around 11 cycles each, used TRBV1-TRBV30 forward and C-beta reverse primers. TCRdb passed the multiplex PCR reads through MiXCR, listing each CDR3 protein once. Found here are 330,000 or so distinct CDR3 sequences, 65% of them singletons; the top ten hold about 6%. The V and J genes are TRBV4-2 and TRBJ1-1; perhaps TRBD1 as D (5 bases). The source of this sequence is a man in his forties with primary liver carcinoma and hepatitis B virus infection. The sample was peripheral blood. CDR3 region: CASSQGRGEDTEAFF. For the CDR3, the DNA is TGTGCCAGCAGCCAAGGACGGGGGGAGGACACTGAAGCTTTCTTT.